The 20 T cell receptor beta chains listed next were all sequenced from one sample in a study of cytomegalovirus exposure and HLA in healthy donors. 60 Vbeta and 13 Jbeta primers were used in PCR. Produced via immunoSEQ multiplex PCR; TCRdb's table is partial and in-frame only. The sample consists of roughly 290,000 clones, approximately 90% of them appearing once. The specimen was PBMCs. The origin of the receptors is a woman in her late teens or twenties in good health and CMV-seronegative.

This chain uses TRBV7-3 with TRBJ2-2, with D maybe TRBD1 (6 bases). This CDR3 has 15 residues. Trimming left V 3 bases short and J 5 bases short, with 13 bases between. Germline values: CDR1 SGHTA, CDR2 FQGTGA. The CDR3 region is CASSFSPGETGELFF. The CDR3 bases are TGTGCCAGCAGCTTCTCACCAGGGGAAACCGGGGAGCTGTTTTTT. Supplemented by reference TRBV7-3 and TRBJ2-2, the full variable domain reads GAGVSQTPSNKVTEKGKYVELRCDPISGHTALYWYRQSLGQGPEFLIYFQGTGAADDSGLPNDRFFAVRPEGSVSTLKIQRTERGDSAVYLCASSFSPGETGELFFGEGSRLTVL.

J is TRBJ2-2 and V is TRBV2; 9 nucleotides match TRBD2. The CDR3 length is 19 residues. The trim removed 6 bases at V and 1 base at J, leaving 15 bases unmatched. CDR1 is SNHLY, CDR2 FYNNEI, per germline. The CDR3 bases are TGTGCCAGCAGCCTTATGATGGGACTAGCATCAAAGAACACCGGGGAGCTGTTTTTT. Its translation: CASSLMMGLASKNTGELFF. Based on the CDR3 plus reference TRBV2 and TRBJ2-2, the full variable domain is EPEVTQTPSHQVTQMGQEVILRCVPISNHLYFYWYRQILGQKVEFLVSFYNNEISEKSEIFDDQFSVERPDGSNFTLKIRSTKLEDSAMYFCASSLMMGLASKNTGELFFGEGSRLTVL.

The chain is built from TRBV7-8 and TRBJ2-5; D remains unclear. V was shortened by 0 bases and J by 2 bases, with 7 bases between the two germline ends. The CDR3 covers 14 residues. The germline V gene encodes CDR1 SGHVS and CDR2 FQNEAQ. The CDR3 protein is CASSLAPSQETQYF. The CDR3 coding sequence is TGTGCCAGCAGCTTAGCTCCTTCTCAAGAGACCCAGTACTTC.

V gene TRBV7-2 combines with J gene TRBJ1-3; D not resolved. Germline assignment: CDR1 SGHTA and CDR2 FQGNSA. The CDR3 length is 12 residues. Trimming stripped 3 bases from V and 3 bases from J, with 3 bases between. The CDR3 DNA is TGTGCCAGCAGCTTTTATGGAAACACCATATATTTT. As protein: CASSFYGNTIYF.

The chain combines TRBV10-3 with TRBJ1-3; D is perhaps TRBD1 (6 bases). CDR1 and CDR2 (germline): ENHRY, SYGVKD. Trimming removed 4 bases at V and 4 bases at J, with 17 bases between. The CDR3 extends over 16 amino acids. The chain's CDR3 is CAISGLRTDEGNTIYF. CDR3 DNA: TGTGCCATCAGTGGTTTAAGGACAGACGAAGGAAACACCATATATTTT.

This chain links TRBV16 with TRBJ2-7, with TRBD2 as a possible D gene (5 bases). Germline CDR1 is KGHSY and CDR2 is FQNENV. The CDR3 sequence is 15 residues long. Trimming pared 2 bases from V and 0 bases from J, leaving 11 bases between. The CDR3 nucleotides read TGTGCCAGCAGCCAAGGCGGGCGAGCCTCCTACGAGCAGTACTTC. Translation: CASSQGGRASYEQYF.

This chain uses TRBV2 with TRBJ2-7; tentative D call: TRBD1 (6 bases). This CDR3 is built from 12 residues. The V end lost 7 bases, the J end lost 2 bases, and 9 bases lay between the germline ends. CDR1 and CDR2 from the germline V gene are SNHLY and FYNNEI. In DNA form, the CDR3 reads TGTGCCAGCACAGGGGAACCCTACGAGCAGTACTTC. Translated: CASTGEPYEQYF. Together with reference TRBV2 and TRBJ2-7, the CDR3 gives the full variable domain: EPEVTQTPSHQVTQMGQEVILRCVPISNHLYFYWYRQILGQKVEFLVSFYNNEISEKSEIFDDQFSVERPDGSNFTLKIRSTKLEDSAMYFCASTGEPYEQYFGPGTRLTVT.

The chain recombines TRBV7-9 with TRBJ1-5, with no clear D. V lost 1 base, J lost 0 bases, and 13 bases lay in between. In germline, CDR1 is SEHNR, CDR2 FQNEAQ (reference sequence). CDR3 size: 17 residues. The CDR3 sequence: CASSLGKRSYSNQPQHF. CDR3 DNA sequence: TGTGCCAGCAGCTTAGGGAAGAGGAGCTATAGCAATCAGCCCCAGCATTTT.

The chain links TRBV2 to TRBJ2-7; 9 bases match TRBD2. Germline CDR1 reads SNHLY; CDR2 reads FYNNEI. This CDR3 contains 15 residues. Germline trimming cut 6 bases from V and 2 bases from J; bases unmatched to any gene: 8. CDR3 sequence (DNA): TGTGCCAGCAGCATCGGACTAGCGACGACCTACGAGCAGTACTTC. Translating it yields CASSIGLATTYEQYF.

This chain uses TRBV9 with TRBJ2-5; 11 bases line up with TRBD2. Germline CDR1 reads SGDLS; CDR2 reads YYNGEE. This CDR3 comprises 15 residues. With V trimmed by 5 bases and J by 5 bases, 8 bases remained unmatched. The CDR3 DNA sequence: TGTGCCAGCAGTAGCGGGGGGGCCGTTGGGGAGACCCAGTACTTC. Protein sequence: CASSSGGAVGETQYF.

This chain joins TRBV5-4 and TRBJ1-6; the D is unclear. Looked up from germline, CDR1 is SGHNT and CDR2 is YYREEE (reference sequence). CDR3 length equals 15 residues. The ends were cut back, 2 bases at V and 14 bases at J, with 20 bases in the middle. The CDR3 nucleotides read TGTGCCAGCAGCTTTTCTTCAGGAAGAATAGCGACCCTCCACTTT. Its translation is CASSFSSGRIATLHF.

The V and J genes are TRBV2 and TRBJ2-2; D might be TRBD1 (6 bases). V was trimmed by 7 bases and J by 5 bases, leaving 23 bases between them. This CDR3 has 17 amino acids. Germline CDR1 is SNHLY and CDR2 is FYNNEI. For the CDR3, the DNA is TGTGCCAGCACTGACGAAGGGGGTCTAGCTGTGACCGGGGAGCTGTTTTTT. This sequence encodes CASTDEGGLAVTGELFF. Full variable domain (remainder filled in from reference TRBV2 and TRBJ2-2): EPEVTQTPSHQVTQMGQEVILRCVPISNHLYFYWYRQILGQKVEFLVSFYNNEISEKSEIFDDQFSVERPDGSNFTLKIRSTKLEDSAMYFCASTDEGGLAVTGELFFGEGSRLTVL.

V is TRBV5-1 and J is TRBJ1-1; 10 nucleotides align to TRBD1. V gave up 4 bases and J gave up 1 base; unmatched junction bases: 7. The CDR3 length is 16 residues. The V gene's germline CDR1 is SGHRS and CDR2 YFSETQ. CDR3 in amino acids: CASSPPGTGANTEAFF. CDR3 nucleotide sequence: TGCGCCAGCAGCCCCCCCGGGACAGGGGCGAACACTGAAGCTTTCTTT.

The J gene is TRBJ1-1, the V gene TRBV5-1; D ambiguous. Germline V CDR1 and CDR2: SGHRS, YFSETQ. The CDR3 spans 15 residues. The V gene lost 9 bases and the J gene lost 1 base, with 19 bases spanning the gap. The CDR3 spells CATTRMDGKNTEAFF. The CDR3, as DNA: TGCGCCACCACCAGGATGGACGGGAAGAACACTGAAGCTTTCTTT.

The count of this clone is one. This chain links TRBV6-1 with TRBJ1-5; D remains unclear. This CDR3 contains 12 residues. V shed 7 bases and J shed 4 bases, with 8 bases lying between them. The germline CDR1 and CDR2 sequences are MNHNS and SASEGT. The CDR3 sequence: CASTRENQPQHF. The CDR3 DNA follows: TGTGCCAGCACACGAGAAAATCAGCCCCAGCATTTT.

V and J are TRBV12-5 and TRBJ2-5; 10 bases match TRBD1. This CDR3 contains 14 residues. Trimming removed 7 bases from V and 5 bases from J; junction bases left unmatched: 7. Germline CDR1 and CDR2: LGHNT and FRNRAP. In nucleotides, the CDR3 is TGTGCTAGTGCCGGGACAGGGGCTTCGGAGACCCAGTACTTC. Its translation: CASAGTGASETQYF.

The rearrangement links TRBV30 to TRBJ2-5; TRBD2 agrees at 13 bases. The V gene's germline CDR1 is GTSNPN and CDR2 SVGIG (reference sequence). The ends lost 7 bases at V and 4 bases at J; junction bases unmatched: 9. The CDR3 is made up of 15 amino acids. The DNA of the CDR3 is TGTGCCTCAACAACTAGCGGGGGGGCCTCAGAGACCCAGTACTTC. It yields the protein CASTTSGGASETQYF.

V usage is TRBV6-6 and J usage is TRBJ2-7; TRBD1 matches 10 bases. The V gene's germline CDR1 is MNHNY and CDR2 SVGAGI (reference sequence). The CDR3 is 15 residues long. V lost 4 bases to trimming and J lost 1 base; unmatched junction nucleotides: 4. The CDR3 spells CASSFRDRGSYEQYF. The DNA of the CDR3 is TGTGCCAGCAGTTTCCGGGACAGGGGATCCTACGAGCAGTACTTC.

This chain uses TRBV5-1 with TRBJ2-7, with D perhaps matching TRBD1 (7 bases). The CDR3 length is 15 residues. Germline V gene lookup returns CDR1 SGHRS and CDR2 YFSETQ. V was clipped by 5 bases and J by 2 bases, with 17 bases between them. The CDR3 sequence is CASRRGGTAAYEQYF. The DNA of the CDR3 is TGCGCCAGCAGGCGAGGGGGGACAGCTGCCTACGAGCAGTACTTC.

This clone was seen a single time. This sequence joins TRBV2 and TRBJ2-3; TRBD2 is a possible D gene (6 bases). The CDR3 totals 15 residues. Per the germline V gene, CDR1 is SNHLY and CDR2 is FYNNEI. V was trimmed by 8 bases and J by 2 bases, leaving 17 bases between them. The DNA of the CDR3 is TGTGCCAGCGCTGGGGTAGCGGCGAACACAGATACGCAGTATTTT. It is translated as CASAGVAANTDTQYF. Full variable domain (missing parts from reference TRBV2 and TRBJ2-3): EPEVTQTPSHQVTQMGQEVILRCVPISNHLYFYWYRQILGQKVEFLVSFYNNEISEKSEIFDDQFSVERPDGSNFTLKIRSTKLEDSAMYFCASAGVAANTDTQYFGPGTRLTVL.